A selection of T cell receptor beta chains follows, all from one sample in a study of blood T cell repertoires in COVID-19. The repertoire was sequenced with immunoSEQ multiplex PCR; TCRdb's copy has only in-frame clones and lacks some. The table records some 140,000 clones, around 80% of them present only once. The sequenced material came from peripheral blood. The receptors stem from a man in his fifties or sixties who had recovered from COVID-19. CDR3s include the opening cysteine and the closing phenylalanine or tryptophan. D genes are given only for firm matches. The size field is filled for only some rows; it gives once, few, many or a size class.

CDR3 DNA: TGTGCCAGCAACCCGGGGGACAGGGGGCCAACTGAAGCTTTCTTT
CDR3 protein: CASNPGDRGPTEAFF
D gene: TRBD1
V gene: TRBV28
clone size: -
J gene: TRBJ1-1

CDR3 DNA: TGTGCCAGCAGACAGACCGGGACATTAAGAGGCGTCCAGTACTTC
CDR3 protein: CASRQTGTLRGVQYF
D gene: -
V gene: TRBV6-5
clone size: -
J gene: TRBJ2-5

CDR3 DNA: TGTGCCAGCAGCTCTGGAGCGGGGGTACAAGAGACCCAGTACTTC
CDR3 protein: CASSSGAGVQETQYF
D gene: TRBD2
V gene: TRBV7-6
clone size: -
J gene: TRBJ2-5

CDR3 DNA: TGTGCCAGCAGCTTTGAGGCAAGACTAGTCCGAAGGGATGAGCAGTTCTTC
CDR3 protein: CASSFEARLVRRDEQFF
D gene: -
V gene: TRBV5-5
clone size: -
J gene: TRBJ2-1

CDR3 DNA: TGTGCCAGCAGCCAAGATTCCCTCTTCGGAAACACCATATATTTT
CDR3 protein: CASSQDSLFGNTIYF
D gene: -
V gene: TRBV14
clone size: -
J gene: TRBJ1-3

CDR3 DNA: TGCGCCAGCAGCTTGGGGGGGCCCAATCAGCCCCAGCATTTT
CDR3 protein: CASSLGGPNQPQHF
D gene: -
V gene: TRBV5-1
clone size: -
J gene: TRBJ1-5

CDR3 DNA: TGCGCCAGCAGCTCGGACAGTTTAGCAGAGACCCAGTACTTC
CDR3 protein: CASSSDSLAETQYF
D gene: -
V gene: TRBV5-1
clone size: -
J gene: TRBJ2-5

CDR3 DNA: TGCAGCGTAAGCAGGGAGGCCACTGAAGCTTTCTTT
CDR3 protein: CSVSREATEAFF
D gene: -
V gene: TRBV29-1
clone size: -
J gene: TRBJ1-1

CDR3 DNA: TGTGCCAGCAGCCCAACCTCGGGTCTCGGTGGCTACACCTTC
CDR3 protein: CASSPTSGLGGYTF
D gene: -
V gene: TRBV7-9
clone size: -
J gene: TRBJ1-2

CDR3 DNA: TGTGCCAGCAGCCCCGGAGCCGGGGGAGATACGCAGTATTTT
CDR3 protein: CASSPGAGGDTQYF
D gene: -
V gene: TRBV11-2
clone size: -
J gene: TRBJ2-3

CDR3 DNA: TGTGCCAGCAGCGAGTCTGCGGGGGGGACGGACCAGTACTTC
CDR3 protein: CASSESAGGTDQYF
D gene: TRBD2
V gene: TRBV9
clone size: -
J gene: TRBJ2-7

CDR3 DNA: TGTGCCAGCGCTGCCGACAGGGGTGGAGGACTTGGCTACGAGCAGTACTTC
CDR3 protein: CASAADRGGGLGYEQYF
D gene: TRBD1
V gene: TRBV7-9
clone size: few
J gene: TRBJ2-7

CDR3 DNA: TGTGCCAGTGAGGACAAGCTTTATAGCAATCAGCCCCAGCATTTT
CDR3 protein: CASEDKLYSNQPQHF
D gene: -
V gene: TRBV19
clone size: -
J gene: TRBJ1-5

CDR3 DNA: TGTGCCACCGAGACGGGCTCTGGAAACACCATATATTTT
CDR3 protein: CATETGSGNTIYF
D gene: -
V gene: TRBV15
clone size: -
J gene: TRBJ1-3

CDR3 DNA: TGTGCCAGCAGCCACCCGGGAGCTGAAGCTTTCTTT
CDR3 protein: CASSHPGAEAFF
D gene: -
V gene: TRBV7-8
clone size: -
J gene: TRBJ1-1

CDR3 DNA: TGTGCCAGCAGTCGCAACTCGTTGGAGAGCGCCTACGAGCAGTACTTC
CDR3 protein: CASSRNSLESAYEQYF
D gene: -
V gene: TRBV27
clone size: -
J gene: TRBJ2-7

CDR3 DNA: TGTGCCAGCAGCTCAACAACAGGCAATCAGCCCCAGCATTTT
CDR3 protein: CASSSTTGNQPQHF
D gene: -
V gene: TRBV7-8
clone size: -
J gene: TRBJ1-5

CDR3 DNA: TGTGCCAGCAGCGTAGGGACAGTCTCGCCTGAAGCTTTCTTT
CDR3 protein: CASSVGTVSPEAFF
D gene: -
V gene: TRBV9
clone size: many
J gene: TRBJ1-1

CDR3 DNA: TGTGCCAGTAGTATTGGGCAGCTCTTCTATGGCTACACCTTC
CDR3 protein: CASSIGQLFYGYTF
D gene: -
V gene: TRBV19
clone size: -
J gene: TRBJ1-2

CDR3 DNA: TGTGCCAGTAGTCGCCTGGGACTAGCGGTCAATGAGCAGTTCTTC
CDR3 protein: CASSRLGLAVNEQFF
D gene: TRBD2
V gene: TRBV19
clone size: -
J gene: TRBJ2-1

CDR3 DNA: TGCGCCAGCAGCGGGCCCGGGGGGAGGGGCGCAGATACGCAGTATTTT
CDR3 protein: CASSGPGGRGADTQYF
D gene: TRBD2
V gene: TRBV5-1
clone size: -
J gene: TRBJ2-3

CDR3 DNA: TGTGCCAGCAGTACTCAGGACAGAGAAGCTTTCTTT
CDR3 protein: CASSTQDREAFF
D gene: -
V gene: TRBV6-2/TRBV6-3
clone size: -
J gene: TRBJ1-1

CDR3 DNA: TGTGCCAGCAGCGTAGGAGGGACTGGGGCCAACGTCCTGACTTTC
CDR3 protein: CASSVGGTGANVLTF
D gene: -
V gene: TRBV9
clone size: -
J gene: TRBJ2-6

CDR3 DNA: TGTGCCAGCAGCTTAGATCTACTAGCGGGAGGGCCAGGGGAGCTGTTTTTT
CDR3 protein: CASSLDLLAGGPGELFF
D gene: TRBD2
V gene: TRBV11-2
clone size: -
J gene: TRBJ2-2

CDR3 DNA: TGTGCCAGCAGCTGGACTAGCGGGAGGACGGACACCGGGGAGCTGTTTTTT
CDR3 protein: CASSWTSGRTDTGELFF
D gene: TRBD2
V gene: TRBV7-2
clone size: few
J gene: TRBJ2-2

CDR3 DNA: TGTGCCAGCAGCCAAACACACGACAGGAACTATGGCTACACCTTC
CDR3 protein: CASSQTHDRNYGYTF
D gene: -
V gene: TRBV3-1/TRBV3-2
clone size: -
J gene: TRBJ1-2

CDR3 DNA: TGTGCCACCTACCCGCCGGGACAGGGGAAGTATCAGCCCCAGCATTTT
CDR3 protein: CATYPPGQGKYQPQHF
D gene: TRBD1
V gene: TRBV28
clone size: -
J gene: TRBJ1-5